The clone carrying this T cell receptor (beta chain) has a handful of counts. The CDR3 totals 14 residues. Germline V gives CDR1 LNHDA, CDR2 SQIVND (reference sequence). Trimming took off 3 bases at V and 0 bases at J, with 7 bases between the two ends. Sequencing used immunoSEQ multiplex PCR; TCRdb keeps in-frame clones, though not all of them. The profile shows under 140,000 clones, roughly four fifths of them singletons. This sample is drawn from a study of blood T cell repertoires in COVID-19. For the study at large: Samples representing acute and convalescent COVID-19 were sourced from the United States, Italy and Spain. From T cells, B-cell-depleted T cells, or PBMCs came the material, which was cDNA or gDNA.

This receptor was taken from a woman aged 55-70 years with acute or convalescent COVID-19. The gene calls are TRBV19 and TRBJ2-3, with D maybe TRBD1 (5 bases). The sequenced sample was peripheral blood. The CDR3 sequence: CASSIGASTDTQYF. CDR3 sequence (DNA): TGTGCCAGTAGTATTGGGGCCAGCACAGATACGCAGTATTTT.